This section outlines one T cell receptor beta chain sequence together with its context. This CDR3 has 14 residues. Per the germline V gene, CDR1 is MNHEY and CDR2 is SMNVEV (reference sequence). J gave up 4 bases and V 6 bases, and 6 bases lay outside the gene matches. The data were produced by immunoSEQ multiplex PCR, yet TCRdb's version contains in-frame clones alone and is incomplete. Here the sample spans 70,000 to 95,000 clones, 90% to 95% being singletons. This entry comes from a study of control samples from healthy donors and cancer patients. V gene TRBV27 combines with J gene TRBJ1-1, with 9 bases fitting TRBD1. The sequence came from a woman aged 25 to 39 in good health. Sequencing used blood. The CDR3 bases are TGTGCCAGCAGGCCCACAGGGGGCATCACTGAAGCTTTCTTT. It specifies CASRPTGGITEAFF.